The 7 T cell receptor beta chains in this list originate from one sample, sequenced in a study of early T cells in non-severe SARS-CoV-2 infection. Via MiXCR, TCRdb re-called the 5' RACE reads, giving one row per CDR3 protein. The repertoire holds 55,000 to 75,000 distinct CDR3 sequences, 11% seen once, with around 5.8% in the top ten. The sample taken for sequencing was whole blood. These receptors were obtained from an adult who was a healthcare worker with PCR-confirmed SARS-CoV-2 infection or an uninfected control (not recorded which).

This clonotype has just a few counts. The chain's CDR3 is CSAKGGTRADTQYF. DNA for the CDR3: TGCAGTGCCAAAGGGGGGACTAGGGCAGATACGCAGTATTTT. The chain combines TRBV20-1 with TRBJ2-3; 8 bases agree with TRBD2. J was trimmed by 4 bases and V by 6 bases; bases with no gene match: 9. The germline V gene has CDR1 DFQATT and CDR2 SNEGSKA (reference sequence). This CDR3 has 14 amino acids.

CDR3 sequence reads: CASSETGLSKNIQYF. CDR3 coding DNA: TGTGCCAGCAGTGAGACAGGATTGAGCAAAAACATTCAGTACTTC. The chain links TRBV9 to TRBJ2-4; D is perhaps TRBD1 (6 bases). V was cut by 5 bases and J by 3 bases, with 15 bases left in between. CDR3 length equals 15 residues. CDR1 SGDLS and CDR2 YYNGEE come from the germline V gene.

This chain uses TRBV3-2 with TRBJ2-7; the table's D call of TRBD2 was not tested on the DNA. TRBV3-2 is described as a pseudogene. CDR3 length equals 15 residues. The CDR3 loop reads CASSRRLAGAYEQYF. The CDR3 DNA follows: TGTGCCAGCAGCCGCCGACTAGCGGGAGCCTACGAGCAGTACTTC.

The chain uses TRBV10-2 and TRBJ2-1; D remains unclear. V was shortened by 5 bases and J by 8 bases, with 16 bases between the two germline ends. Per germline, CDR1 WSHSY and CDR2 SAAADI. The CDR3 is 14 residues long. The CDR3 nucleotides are TGCGCCAGCAGTTTAAGCCCAACAAGCGATGAGCAGTTCTTC. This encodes CASSLSPTSDEQFF.

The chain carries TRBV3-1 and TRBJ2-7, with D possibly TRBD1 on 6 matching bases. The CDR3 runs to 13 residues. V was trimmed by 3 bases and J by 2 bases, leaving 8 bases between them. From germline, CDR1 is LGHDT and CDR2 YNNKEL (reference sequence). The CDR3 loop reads CASSHDRTYEQYF. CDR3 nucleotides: TGTGCCAGCAGCCACGACAGGACCTACGAGCAGTACTTC.

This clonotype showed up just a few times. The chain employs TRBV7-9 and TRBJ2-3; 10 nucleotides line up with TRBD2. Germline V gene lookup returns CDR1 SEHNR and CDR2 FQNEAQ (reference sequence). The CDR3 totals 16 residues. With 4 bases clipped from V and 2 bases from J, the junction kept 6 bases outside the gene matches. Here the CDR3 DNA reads TGTGCCAGCAGCTGGGGGACTAGCGAGTTCACAGATACGCAGTATTTT. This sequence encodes CASSWGTSEFTDTQYF.

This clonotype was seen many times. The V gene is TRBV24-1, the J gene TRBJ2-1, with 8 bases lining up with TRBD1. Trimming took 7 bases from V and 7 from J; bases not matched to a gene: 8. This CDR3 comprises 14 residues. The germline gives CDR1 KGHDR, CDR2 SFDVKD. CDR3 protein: CATSGQGRRNEQFF. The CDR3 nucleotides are TGTGCCACCAGCGGACAGGGCAGGCGGAATGAGCAGTTCTTC.